These 23 T cell receptor beta chains came from one sample sequenced in a study of blood T cell repertoires in COVID-19. Method: immunoSEQ multiplex PCR; TCRdb's copy keeps in-frame clones and lacks some. Among under 250,000 clones listed, approximately 86% were seen once. The material sequenced was peripheral blood. These receptors all come from a woman between 55 and 75 years old who had recovered from COVID-19.

The chain has TRBV7-2 and TRBJ2-3; TRBD2 aligns across 10 bases. The CDR3 consists of 16 residues. Per germline, CDR1 SGHTA and CDR2 FQGNSA. V shed 5 bases, J shed 2 bases, and the junction held 7 bases outside the gene matches. The CDR3 sequence is CASSRQTSGVTDTQYF. CDR3 nucleotides: TGTGCCAGCAGCCGCCAAACTAGCGGGGTCACAGATACGCAGTATTTT.

The chain carries TRBV6-4 and TRBJ1-1; D call uncertain. Trimming shortened V by 0 bases and J by 12 bases, and 23 bases separated the two germline ends. From germline, CDR1 is MRHNA and CDR2 SNTAGT. There are 16 residues in the CDR3. Written as DNA, the CDR3 is TGTGCCAGCAGTGACTCGAGCGGTTGGACCTCGGGGAAAACTTTCTTT. Amino acids: CASSDSSGWTSGKTFF.

This clone was seen only a few times. The V call is TRBV28, the J call TRBJ2-3, with D unresolved. Germline V CDR1 and CDR2: MDHEN, SYDVKM. Trimming removed 3 bases at V and 6 bases at J, with 4 bases between. The CDR3 runs 11 residues. Written as DNA, the CDR3 is TGTGCCAGCAGTTTCCTTGATACGCAGTATTTT. Residues: CASSFLDTQYF.

There are a few counts of this clone. The CDR3 DNA follows: TGTGCCAGCAGCCACCTGGGCAGCCCGGGAGCTTTACATGGCTACACCTTC. Protein: CASSHLGSPGALHGYTF. The chain carries TRBV3-1 (or the pseudogene TRBV3-2) and TRBJ1-2; D is ambiguous. Trimming removed 3 bases at V and 6 bases at J, with 23 bases between. Germline CDR1 LGHDT, CDR2 YNNKEL (reference sequence). The CDR3 spans 17 residues.

The chain uses TRBV6-5 and TRBJ1-2; 8 bases agree with TRBD1. The V segment lost 9 bases and the J segment 4 bases; nucleotides outside the gene matches: 1. CDR1 is MNHEY, CDR2 SVGAGI, per germline. CDR3 length: 11 amino acids. In nucleotides, the CDR3 is TGTGCCAGTACAGGGGGCTATGGCTACACCTTC. This gives the protein CASTGGYGYTF.

The chain employs TRBV25-1 and TRBJ2-1; 8 positions agree with TRBD2. After removal of 1 base from V and 8 bases from J, the junction contained 7 bases not matched to a gene. The CDR3 has 15 amino acids. Germline V gives CDR1 MGHDK, CDR2 SYGVNS. CDR3 sequence reads: CASSESVGGADEQFF. As DNA, the CDR3 is TGTGCCAGCAGTGAATCTGTCGGGGGGGCCGATGAGCAGTTCTTC.

The V gene is TRBV3-1 (or the pseudogene TRBV3-2), the J gene TRBJ2-3; 9 bases match TRBD2. The CDR3 length is 19 residues. V trimming: 0 bases; J trimming: 0 bases; junction bases outside the gene matches: 10. Germline lookup yields CDR1 LGHDT and CDR2 YNNKEL (reference sequence). This CDR3 is CASSQDVTSGFSSTDTQYF. The CDR3 DNA follows: TGTGCCAGCAGCCAAGATGTCACTAGCGGGTTTTCTAGCACAGATACGCAGTATTTT.

V usage is TRBV7-2 and J usage is TRBJ2-5; TRBD1 might be the D (5 bases). V lost 3 bases, J lost 5 bases, and 10 bases lay in between. The CDR3 extends over 13 amino acids. CDR1 and CDR2 from the germline V gene are SGHTA and FQGNSA. The CDR3 DNA reads TGTGCCAGCAGCTTTTCGCAGGGTGAGACCCAGTACTTC. Translating it yields CASSFSQGETQYF.

The chain combines TRBV5-5 with TRBJ2-5; D uncertain. V was clipped by 0 bases and J by 1 base, with 4 bases between them. Per the germline V gene, CDR1 is SGHKS and CDR2 is YYEKEE (reference sequence). The CDR3 has 13 amino acids. CDR3 protein: CASSLAVQETQYF. The CDR3 coding sequence is TGTGCCAGCAGCTTGGCAGTCCAAGAGACCCAGTACTTC.

DNA of the CDR3: TGTGCCAGCAGCTCATTGACAGGGCACAGATATGGCTACACCTTC. This gives the protein CASSSLTGHRYGYTF. The gene calls are TRBV5-6 and TRBJ1-2; 7 bases align to TRBD1. The CDR3 length is 15 residues. CDR1 SGHDT and CDR2 YYEEEE come from the germline V gene. V lost 3 bases to trimming and J lost 5 bases; unmatched junction nucleotides: 10.

The chain employs TRBV19 and TRBJ2-2; 7 bases line up with TRBD1. This CDR3 has 15 residues. Looked up from germline, CDR1 is LNHDA and CDR2 is SQIVND (reference sequence). Germline trimming cut 7 bases from V and 7 bases from J; bases unmatched to any gene: 12. CDR3 region: CASILKGATGGELFF. CDR3 DNA sequence: TGTGCCAGTATTTTGAAGGGGGCAACTGGCGGGGAGCTGTTTTTT.

This rearrangement joins TRBV13 to TRBJ2-7; TRBD1 matches at 7 bases. The V gene's germline CDR1 is PRHDT and CDR2 FYEKMQ (reference sequence). The CDR3 covers 14 residues. Unmatched junction bases numbered 10, after V lost 5 bases and J lost 6 bases. CDR3 amino acids: CASSTETGTGEQYF. CDR3 in DNA: TGTGCCAGCAGCACTGAGACAGGGACCGGCGAGCAGTACTTC.

The genes are TRBV19 and TRBJ2-5, with TRBD2 matching over 10 bases. This CDR3 spans 15 amino acids. V was clipped by 2 bases and J by 1 base; unmatched bases: 1. CDR1 is LNHDA, CDR2 SQIVND, per germline (reference sequence). The CDR3 nucleotides are TGTGCCAGTAGTATAACTAGCGGGGCCCAAGAGACCCAGTACTTC. Translating gives CASSITSGAQETQYF.

The V call is TRBV11-2, the J call TRBJ2-5, with D possibly being TRBD1 (6 bases). CDR1 and CDR2 (germline): SGHAT, FQNNGV. V lost 5 bases and J lost 2, with 18 bases in between. The CDR3 runs 16 residues. CDR3 DNA sequence: TGTGCCAGCAGCCCCCCCCAGGACAGAAGACAAGAGACCCAGTACTTC. Translated, it gives CASSPPQDRRQETQYF.

In DNA form, the CDR3 reads TGTGCCAGCAGTTCGTCGACAGGGAGCGGCAATCAGCCCCAGCATTTT. Protein: CASSSSTGSGNQPQHF. This chain links TRBV28 with TRBJ1-5; 7 bases align to TRBD1. CDR3 size: 16 residues. Germline V gives CDR1 MDHEN, CDR2 SYDVKM. J lost 2 bases, V lost 4 bases, and 8 bases had no gene match.

The genes are TRBV6-5 and TRBJ1-2, with D unresolved. Germline V lookup: CDR1 MNHEY, CDR2 SVGAGI. This CDR3 is 11 amino acids long. V lost 8 bases and J lost 7, with 11 bases in between. CDR3 in amino acids: CASRGGSGYTF. The DNA of the CDR3 is TGTGCCAGCCGCGGTGGGAGTGGCTACACCTTC.

The chain combines TRBV7-9 with TRBJ2-7, with a tentative D call TRBD1 (5 bases). This CDR3 comprises 15 residues. The V and J ends lost 0 bases and 0 bases respectively, with 9 bases between them. CDR1 is SEHNR, CDR2 FQNEAQ, per germline (reference sequence). CDR3 in amino acids: CASSLAQGFSYEQYF. The CDR3 nucleotides are TGTGCCAGCAGCTTAGCGCAGGGATTCTCCTACGAGCAGTACTTC.

CDR3 coding DNA: TGTGCCAGCTCACCAGTAACACAGATTTCCTACGAGCAGTACTTC. As protein: CASSPVTQISYEQYF. The rearrangement uses TRBV18 and TRBJ2-7; D remains ambiguous. Trimming shortened V by 2 bases and J by 1 base, and 12 bases separated the two germline ends. The CDR3 is made up of 15 amino acids. Per the germline V gene, CDR1 is KGHSH and CDR2 is LQKENI.

The chain joins TRBV19 to TRBJ1-1, with 9 bases identical to TRBD1. The length of the CDR3 is 15 residues. The germline CDR1 and CDR2 sequences are LNHDA and SQIVND (reference sequence). The ends lost 10 bases at V and 1 base at J; junction bases unmatched: 10. In DNA, the CDR3 is TGTGCCACCACGTCCGGGACAGGGCCGAACACTGAAGCTTTCTTT. This sequence encodes CATTSGTGPNTEAFF.

The count of this clone is one. V gene TRBV7-2 combines with J gene TRBJ1-4; tentative D call: TRBD1 (5 bases). CDR3 size: 13 residues. Trimming pared 5 bases from V and 5 bases from J, leaving 9 bases between. Looked up from germline, CDR1 is SGHTA and CDR2 is FQGNSA. The CDR3: CASSHQGNEKLFF. The CDR3 nucleotides read TGTGCCAGCAGCCATCAGGGAAATGAAAAACTGTTTTTT.

The chain carries TRBV6-5 and TRBJ1-2; no clear D. CDR1 MNHEY and CDR2 SVGAGI come from the germline V gene. CDR3 length: 11 residues. V lost 9 bases and J 6 bases, leaving 11 bases between the germline ends. In nucleotides, the CDR3 is TGTGCCAGTCGGGGAGGGAATGGCTACACCTTC. It yields the protein CASRGGNGYTF.

J is TRBJ1-2 and V is TRBV4-3; maybe TRBD1 (6 bases). The CDR3 has 12 amino acids. Per germline, CDR1 LGHNA and CDR2 YSLEER. V was cut by 1 base and J by 8 bases, with 8 bases left in between. Written as DNA, the CDR3 is TGCGCCAGCAGCCAAGTCAGGGGAGGCTACACCTTC. Translated: CASSQVRGGYTF.

The DNA for the CDR3 is TGTGCCAGCAGGGCAGGCATTTGGGGCAATCAGCCCCAGCATTTT. This sequence encodes CASRAGIWGNQPQHF. The rearrangement joins TRBV2 to TRBJ1-5; D ambiguous. The length of the CDR3 is 15 residues. CDR1 SNHLY and CDR2 FYNNEI come from the germline V gene. V lost 6 bases and J 2 bases, leaving 14 bases between the germline ends.